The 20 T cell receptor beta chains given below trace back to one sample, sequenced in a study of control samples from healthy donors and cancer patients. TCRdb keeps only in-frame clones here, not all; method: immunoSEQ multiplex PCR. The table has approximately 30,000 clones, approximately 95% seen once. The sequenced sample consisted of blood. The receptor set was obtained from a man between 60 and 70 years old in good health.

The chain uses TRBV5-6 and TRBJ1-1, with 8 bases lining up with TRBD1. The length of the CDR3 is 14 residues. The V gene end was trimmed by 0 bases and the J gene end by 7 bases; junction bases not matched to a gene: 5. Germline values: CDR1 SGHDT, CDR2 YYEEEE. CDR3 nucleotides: TGTGCCAGCAGCTTGGCAGGGGGCAAGAATGAAGCTTTCTTT. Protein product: CASSLAGGKNEAFF.

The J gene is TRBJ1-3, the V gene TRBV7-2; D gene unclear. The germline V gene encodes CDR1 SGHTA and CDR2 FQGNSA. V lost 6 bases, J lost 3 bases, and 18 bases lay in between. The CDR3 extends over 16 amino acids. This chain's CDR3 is CASSSGRVVSGNTIYF. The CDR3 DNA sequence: TGTGCCAGCAGTAGTGGGCGGGTCGTAAGTGGAAACACCATATATTTT.

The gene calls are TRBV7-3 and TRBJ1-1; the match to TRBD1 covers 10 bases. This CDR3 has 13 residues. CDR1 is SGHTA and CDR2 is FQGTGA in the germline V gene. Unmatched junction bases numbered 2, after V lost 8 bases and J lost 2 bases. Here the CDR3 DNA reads TGTGCCAGCGCGACAGGGGGCAACACTGAAGCTTTCTTT. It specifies CASATGGNTEAFF.

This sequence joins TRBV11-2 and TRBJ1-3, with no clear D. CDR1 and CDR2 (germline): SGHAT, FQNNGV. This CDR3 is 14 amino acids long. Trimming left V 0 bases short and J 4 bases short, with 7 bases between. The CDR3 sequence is CASSLESQGNTIYF. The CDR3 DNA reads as TGTGCCAGCAGCTTAGAATCACAGGGAAACACCATATATTTT. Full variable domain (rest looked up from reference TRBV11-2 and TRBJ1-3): EAGVAQSPRYKIIEKRQSVAFWCNPISGHATLYWYQQILGQGPKLLIQFQNNGVVDDSQLPKDRFSAERLKGVDSTLKIQPAKLEDSAVYLCASSLESQGNTIYFGEGSWLTVV.

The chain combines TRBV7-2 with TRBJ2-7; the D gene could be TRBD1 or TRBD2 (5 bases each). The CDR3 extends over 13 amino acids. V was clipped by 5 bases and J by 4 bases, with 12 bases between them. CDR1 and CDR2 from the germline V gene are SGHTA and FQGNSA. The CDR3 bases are TGTGCCAGCAGCGTCCGGGACGGTTACGAGCAGTACTTC. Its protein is CASSVRDGYEQYF.

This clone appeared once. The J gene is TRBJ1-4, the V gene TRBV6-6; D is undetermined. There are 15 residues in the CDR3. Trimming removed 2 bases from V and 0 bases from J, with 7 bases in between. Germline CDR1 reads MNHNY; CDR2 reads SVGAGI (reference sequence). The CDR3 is CASSYPAATNEKLFF. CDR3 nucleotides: TGTGCCAGCAGTTACCCGGCTGCAACTAATGAAAAACTGTTTTTT.

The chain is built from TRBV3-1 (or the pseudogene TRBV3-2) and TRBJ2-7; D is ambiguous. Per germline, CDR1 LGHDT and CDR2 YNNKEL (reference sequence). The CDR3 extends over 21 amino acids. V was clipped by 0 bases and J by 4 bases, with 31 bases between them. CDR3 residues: CASSQEFFLFGTVGWGYEQYF. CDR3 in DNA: TGTGCCAGCAGCCAAGAATTCTTCCTCTTTGGAACGGTAGGTTGGGGATACGAGCAGTACTTC.

This CDR3 reads CASSYSEGTEKLFF. CDR3 coding DNA: TGTGCCAGCAGTTACTCAGAGGGAACCGAAAAACTGTTTTTT. V is TRBV6-6 and J is TRBJ1-4; no reliable D call. This CDR3 comprises 14 residues. The V end was cut by 0 bases, the J end by 8 bases, with 10 bases between. The germline CDR1 and CDR2 sequences are MNHNY and SVGAGI (reference sequence).

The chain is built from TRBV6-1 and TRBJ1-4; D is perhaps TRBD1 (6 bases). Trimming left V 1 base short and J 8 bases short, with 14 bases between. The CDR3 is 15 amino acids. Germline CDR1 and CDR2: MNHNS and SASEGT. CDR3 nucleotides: TGTGCCAGCAGTGAAGTGGGCAGGGGCCGGGAAAAACTGTTTTTT. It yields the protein CASSEVGRGREKLFF.

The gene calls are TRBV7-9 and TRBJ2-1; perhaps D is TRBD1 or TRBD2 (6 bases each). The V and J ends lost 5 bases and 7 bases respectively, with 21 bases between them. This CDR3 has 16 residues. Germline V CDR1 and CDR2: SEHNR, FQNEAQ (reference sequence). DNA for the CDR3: TGTGCCAGCAGCCCAGAGGGGGGACCCGGAGTAAATGAGCAGTTCTTC. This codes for CASSPEGGPGVNEQFF.

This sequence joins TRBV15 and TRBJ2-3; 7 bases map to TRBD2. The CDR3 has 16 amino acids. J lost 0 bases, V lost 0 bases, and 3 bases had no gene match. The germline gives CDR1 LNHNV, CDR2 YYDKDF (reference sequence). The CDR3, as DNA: TGTGCCACCAGCAGAGATGGGAGGGCTAGCACAGATACGCAGTATTTT. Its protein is CATSRDGRASTDTQYF.

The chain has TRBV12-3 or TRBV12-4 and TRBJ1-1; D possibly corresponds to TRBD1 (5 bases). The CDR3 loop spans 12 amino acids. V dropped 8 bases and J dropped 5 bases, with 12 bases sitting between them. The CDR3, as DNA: TGTGCCAGCCTTCTCGGGGGAACTGAAGCTTTCTTT. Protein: CASLLGGTEAFF.

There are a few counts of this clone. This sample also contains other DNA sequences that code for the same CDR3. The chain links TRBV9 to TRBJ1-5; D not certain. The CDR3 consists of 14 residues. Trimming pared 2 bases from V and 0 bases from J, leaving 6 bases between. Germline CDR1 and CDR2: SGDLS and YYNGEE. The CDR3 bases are TGTGCCAGCAGCGTTGGGGATAGCAATCAGCCCCAGCATTTT. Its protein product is CASSVGDSNQPQHF.

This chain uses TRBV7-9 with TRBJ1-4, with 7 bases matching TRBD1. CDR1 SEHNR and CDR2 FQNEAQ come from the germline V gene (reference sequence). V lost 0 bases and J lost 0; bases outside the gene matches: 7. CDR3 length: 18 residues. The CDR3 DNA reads TGTGCCAGCAGCTTAGCGGCCGGGACAGATACAACTAATGAAAAACTGTTTTTT. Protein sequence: CASSLAAGTDTTNEKLFF. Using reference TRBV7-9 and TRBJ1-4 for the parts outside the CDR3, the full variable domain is DTGVSQNPRHKITKRGQNVTFRCDPISEHNRLYWYRQTLGQGPEFLTYFQNEAQLEKSRLLSDRFSAERPKGSFSTLEIQRTEQGDSAMYLCASSLAAGTDTTNEKLFFGSGTQLSVL.

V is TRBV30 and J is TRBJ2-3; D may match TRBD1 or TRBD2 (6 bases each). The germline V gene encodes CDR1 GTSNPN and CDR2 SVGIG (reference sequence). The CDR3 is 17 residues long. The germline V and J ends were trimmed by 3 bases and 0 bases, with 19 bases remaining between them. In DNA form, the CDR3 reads TGTGCCTGGAGCTATAAGGGGGGCCGGTCGAGCACAGATACGCAGTATTTT. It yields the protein CAWSYKGGRSSTDTQYF. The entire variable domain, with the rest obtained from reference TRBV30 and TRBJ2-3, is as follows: SQTIHQWPATLVQPVGSPLSLECTVEGTSNPNLYWYRQAAGRGLQLLFYSVGIGQISSEVPQNLSASRPQDRQFILSSKKLLLSDSGFYLCAWSYKGGRSSTDTQYFGPGTRLTVL.

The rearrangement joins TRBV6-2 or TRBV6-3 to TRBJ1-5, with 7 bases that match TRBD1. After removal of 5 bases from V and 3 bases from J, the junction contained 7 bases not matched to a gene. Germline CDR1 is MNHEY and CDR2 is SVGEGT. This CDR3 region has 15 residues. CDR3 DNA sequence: TGTGCCAGCAGTGCCCGAGACAGGGTCAATCAGCCCCAGCATTTT. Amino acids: CASSARDRVNQPQHF.

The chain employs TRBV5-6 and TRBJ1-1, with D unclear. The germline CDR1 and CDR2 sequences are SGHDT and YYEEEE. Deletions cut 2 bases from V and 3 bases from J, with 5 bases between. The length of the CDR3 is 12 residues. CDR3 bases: TGTGCCAGCAGCTTTATGTACACTGAAGCTTTCTTT. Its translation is CASSFMYTEAFF. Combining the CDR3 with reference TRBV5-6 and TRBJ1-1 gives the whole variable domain DAGVTQSPTHLIKTRGQQVTLRCSPKSGHDTVSWYQQALGQGPQFIFQYYEEEERQRGNFPDRFSGHQFPNYSSELNVNALLLGDSALYLCASSFMYTEAFFGQGTRLTVV.

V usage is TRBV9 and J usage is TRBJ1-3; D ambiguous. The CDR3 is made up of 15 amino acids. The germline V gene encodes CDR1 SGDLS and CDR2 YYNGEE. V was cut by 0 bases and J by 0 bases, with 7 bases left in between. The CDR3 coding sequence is TGTGCCAGCAGCGTAGCAGGAAACTCTGGAAACACCATATATTTT. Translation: CASSVAGNSGNTIYF.

Here the CDR3 DNA reads TGTGCCAGCAGCTTGGTCAGGGAACGCACAGATACGCAGTATTTT. This sequence encodes CASSLVRERTDTQYF. This sequence joins TRBV5-6 and TRBJ2-3; possible D gene TRBD1, 5 bases. The CDR3 has 15 amino acids. The germline V gene encodes CDR1 SGHDT and CDR2 YYEEEE. V lost 0 bases and J lost 1, with 9 bases in between.

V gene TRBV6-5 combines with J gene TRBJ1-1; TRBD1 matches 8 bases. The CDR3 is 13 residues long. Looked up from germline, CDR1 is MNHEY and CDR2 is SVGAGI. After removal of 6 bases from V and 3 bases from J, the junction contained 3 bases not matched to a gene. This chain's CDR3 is CASSRTGYTEAFF. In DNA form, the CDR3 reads TGTGCCAGCAGCCGGACAGGGTACACTGAAGCTTTCTTT.